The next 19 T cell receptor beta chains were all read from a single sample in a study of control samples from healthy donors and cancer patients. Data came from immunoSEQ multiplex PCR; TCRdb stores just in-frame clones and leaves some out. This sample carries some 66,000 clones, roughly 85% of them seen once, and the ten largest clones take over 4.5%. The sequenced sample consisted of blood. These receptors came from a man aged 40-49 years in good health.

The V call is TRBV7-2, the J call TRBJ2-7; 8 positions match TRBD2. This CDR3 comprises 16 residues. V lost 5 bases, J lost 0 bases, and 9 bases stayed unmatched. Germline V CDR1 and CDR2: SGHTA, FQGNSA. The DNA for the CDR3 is TGTGCCAGCAGCCGTACCCCAGCGGGGGCCTCCTACGAGCAGTACTTC. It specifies CASSRTPAGASYEQYF.

CDR3 DNA: TGCAGCGTTGTTATTGGCCAGGGCACTGAAGCTTTCTTT. Residues: CSVVIGQGTEAFF. This chain joins TRBV29-1 and TRBJ1-1; possible D gene TRBD1, 5 bases. Trimming took off 4 bases at V and 4 bases at J, with 13 bases between the two ends. Germline lookup yields CDR1 SQVTM and CDR2 ANQGSEA. CDR3 size: 13 residues.

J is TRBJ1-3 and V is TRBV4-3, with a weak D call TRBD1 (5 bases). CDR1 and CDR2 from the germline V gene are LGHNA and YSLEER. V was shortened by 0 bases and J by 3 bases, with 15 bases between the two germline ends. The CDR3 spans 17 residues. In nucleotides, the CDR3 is TGCGCCAGCAGCCAAGATAGGAGGGGCCTGGGTGGAAACACCATATATTTT. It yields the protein CASSQDRRGLGGNTIYF.

The CDR3 loop reads CASSLSGGYIDTQYF. The CDR3 coding sequence is TGTGCCAGCAGCTTGTCGGGGGGGTACATAGATACGCAGTATTTT. The rearrangement links TRBV5-4 to TRBJ2-3; 8 bases are a match to TRBD2. Looked up from germline, CDR1 is SGHNT and CDR2 is YYREEE (reference sequence). The trim removed 1 base at V and 5 bases at J, leaving 6 bases unmatched. The CDR3 spans 15 residues.

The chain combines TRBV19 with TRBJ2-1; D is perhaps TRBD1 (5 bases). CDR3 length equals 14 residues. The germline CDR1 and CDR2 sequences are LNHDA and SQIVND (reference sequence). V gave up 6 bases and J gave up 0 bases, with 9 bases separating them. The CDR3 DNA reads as TGTGCCAGTAGGGGGCCCAACTCCTACAATGAGCAGTTCTTC. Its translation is CASRGPNSYNEQFF.

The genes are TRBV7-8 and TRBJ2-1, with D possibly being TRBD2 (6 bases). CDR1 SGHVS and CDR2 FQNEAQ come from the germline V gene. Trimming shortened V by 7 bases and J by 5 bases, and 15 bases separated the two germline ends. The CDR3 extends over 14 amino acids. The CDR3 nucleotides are TGTGCCAGCACCGGTGGGGGGTCAAACAATGAGCAGTTCTTC. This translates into CASTGGGSNNEQFF.

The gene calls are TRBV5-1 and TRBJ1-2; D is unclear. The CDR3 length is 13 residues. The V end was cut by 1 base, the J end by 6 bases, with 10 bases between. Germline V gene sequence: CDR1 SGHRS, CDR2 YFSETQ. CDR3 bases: TGCGCCAGCAGCTTGTCCCCCGGGGATGGCTACACCTTC. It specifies CASSLSPGDGYTF.

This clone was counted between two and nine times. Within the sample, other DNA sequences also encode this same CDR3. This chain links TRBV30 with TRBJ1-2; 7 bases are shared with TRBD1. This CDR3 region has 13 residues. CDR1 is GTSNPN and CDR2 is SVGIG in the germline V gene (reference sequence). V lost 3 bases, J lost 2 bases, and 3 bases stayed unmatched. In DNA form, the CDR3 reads TGTGCCTGGAGCCTACAGGGGAACTATGGCTACACCTTC. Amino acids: CAWSLQGNYGYTF.

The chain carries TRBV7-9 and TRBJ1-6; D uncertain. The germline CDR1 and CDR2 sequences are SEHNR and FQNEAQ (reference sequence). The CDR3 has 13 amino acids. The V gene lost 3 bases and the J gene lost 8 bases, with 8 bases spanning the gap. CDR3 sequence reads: CASSFGEDSPLHF. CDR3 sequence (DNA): TGTGCCAGCAGCTTTGGGGAGGATTCACCCCTCCACTTT.

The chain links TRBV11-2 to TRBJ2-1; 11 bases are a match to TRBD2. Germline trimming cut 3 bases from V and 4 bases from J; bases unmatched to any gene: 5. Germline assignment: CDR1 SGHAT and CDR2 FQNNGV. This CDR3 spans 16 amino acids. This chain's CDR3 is CASSFPPSGRYNEQFF. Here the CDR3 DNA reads TGTGCCAGCAGCTTCCCGCCTAGCGGGAGGTACAATGAGCAGTTCTTC.

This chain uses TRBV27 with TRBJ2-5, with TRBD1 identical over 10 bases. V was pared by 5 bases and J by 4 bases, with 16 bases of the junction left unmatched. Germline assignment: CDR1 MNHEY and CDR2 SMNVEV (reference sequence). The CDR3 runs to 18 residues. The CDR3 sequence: CASSKKSHPDRGLETQYF. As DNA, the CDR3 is TGTGCCAGCAGTAAAAAATCTCACCCCGACAGGGGGCTAGAGACCCAGTACTTC.

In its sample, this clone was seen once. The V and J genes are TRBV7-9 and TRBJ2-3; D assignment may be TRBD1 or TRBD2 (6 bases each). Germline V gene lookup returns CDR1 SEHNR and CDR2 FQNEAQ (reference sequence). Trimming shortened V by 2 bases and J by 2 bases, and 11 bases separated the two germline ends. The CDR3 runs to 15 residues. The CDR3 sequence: CASSLSRGLTDTQYF. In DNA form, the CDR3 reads TGTGCCAGCAGCTTATCTCGGGGGCTCACAGATACGCAGTATTTT.

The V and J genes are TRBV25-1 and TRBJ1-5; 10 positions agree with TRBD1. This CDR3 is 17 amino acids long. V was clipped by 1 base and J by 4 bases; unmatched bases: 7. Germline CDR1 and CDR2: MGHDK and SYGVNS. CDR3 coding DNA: TGTGCCAGCAGTGAATCGGGGACAGGGGCAAAGAATCAGCCCCAGCATTTT. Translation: CASSESGTGAKNQPQHF.

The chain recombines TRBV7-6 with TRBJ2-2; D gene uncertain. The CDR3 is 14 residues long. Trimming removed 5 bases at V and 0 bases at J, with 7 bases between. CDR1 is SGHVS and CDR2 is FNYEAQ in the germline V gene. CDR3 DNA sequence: TGTGCCAGCAGCCGACGCGCGAACACCGGGGAGCTGTTTTTT. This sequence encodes CASSRRANTGELFF.

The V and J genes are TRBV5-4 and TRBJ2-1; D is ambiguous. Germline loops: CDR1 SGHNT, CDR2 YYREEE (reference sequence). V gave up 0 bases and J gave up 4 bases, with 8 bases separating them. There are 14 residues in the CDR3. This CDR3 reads CASSLGTVYNEQFF. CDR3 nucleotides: TGTGCCAGCAGCTTGGGAACAGTATACAATGAGCAGTTCTTC.

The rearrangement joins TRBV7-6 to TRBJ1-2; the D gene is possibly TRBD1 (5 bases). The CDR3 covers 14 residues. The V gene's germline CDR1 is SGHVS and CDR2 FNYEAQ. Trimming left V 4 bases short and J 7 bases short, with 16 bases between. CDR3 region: CASSYSGGMGGYTF. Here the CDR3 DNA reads TGTGCCAGCAGCTACAGTGGGGGAATGGGTGGCTACACCTTC.

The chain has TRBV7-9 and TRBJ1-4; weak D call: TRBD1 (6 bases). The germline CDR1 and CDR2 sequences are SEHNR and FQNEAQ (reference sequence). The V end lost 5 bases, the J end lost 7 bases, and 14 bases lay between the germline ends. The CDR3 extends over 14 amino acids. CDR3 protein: CASSAGDIGEKLFF. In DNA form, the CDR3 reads TGTGCCAGCAGCGCAGGGGATATTGGTGAAAAACTGTTTTTT.

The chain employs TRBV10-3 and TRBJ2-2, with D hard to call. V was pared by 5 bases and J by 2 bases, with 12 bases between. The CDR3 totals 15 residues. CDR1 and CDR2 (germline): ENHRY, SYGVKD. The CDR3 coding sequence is TGTGCCATCAGTACCCCGTCCCGTAACACCGGGGAGCTGTTTTTT. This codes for CAISTPSRNTGELFF.

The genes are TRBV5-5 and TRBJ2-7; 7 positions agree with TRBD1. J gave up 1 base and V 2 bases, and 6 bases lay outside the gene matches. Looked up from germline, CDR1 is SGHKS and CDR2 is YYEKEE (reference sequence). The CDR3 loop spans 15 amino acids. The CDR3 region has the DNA TGTGCCAGCAGCTTCTCAGGGGGAAGTTCCTACGAGCAGTACTTC. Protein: CASSFSGGSSYEQYF.